Below, 6 T cell receptor beta chains from the same sample are listed, as sequenced in a study of T cells in Graves' hyperthyroidism and ophthalmopathy. It was RNA transcripts that yielded the amplified TCR beta CDR3 regions. The TCR CDR3 first-round RT-PCR relied on the HTBI primer set. One entry per CDR3 protein, called by TCRdb with MiXCR from the multiplex PCR reads. This sample has approximately 620,000 distinct CDR3 sequences; 11% to 15% occur once, and the top ten carry around 5.4%. Specimen: blood. The receptor set was obtained from a woman younger than 45 with Graves' hyperthyroidism that later progressed to Graves' ophthalmopathy.

The table lists this clonotype with many counts. J is TRBJ1-5 and V is TRBV10-2; D is uncertain. The CDR3 length is 14 residues. V was cut by 8 bases and J by 6 bases, with 17 bases left in between. Germline-derived CDR1 and CDR2 are WSHSY and SAAADI. The CDR3 spells CASWGAEAGQPQHF. The CDR3 DNA reads as TGCGCCAGCTGGGGAGCAGAAGCGGGTCAGCCCCAGCATTTT.

This clonotype was recorded a few times. The rearrangement links TRBV5-6 to TRBJ1-5; possibly TRBD1 for D (6 bases). The CDR3 length is 19 residues. The V gene's germline CDR1 is SGHDT and CDR2 YYEEEE. V was cut by 1 base and J by 2 bases, with 22 bases left in between. CDR3 DNA sequence: TGTGCCAGCAGCTTGTGGCCTTCATACAGGGAAGAAGGCAATCAGCCCCAGCATTTT. It codes for CASSLWPSYREEGNQPQHF.

The gene calls are TRBV6-2 or TRBV6-3 and TRBJ2-7, with D possibly being TRBD1 (6 bases). V lost 8 bases and J 3 bases, leaving 14 bases between the germline ends. The V gene's germline CDR1 is MNHEY and CDR2 SVGEGT. The CDR3 covers 13 residues. Written as DNA, the CDR3 is TGTGCCAGCGGCAGGGGTATAGTCTACGAGCAGTACTTC. It codes for CASGRGIVYEQYF.

This clonotype was seen ten or more times. The chain couples TRBV29-1 to TRBJ2-3; the match to TRBD2 covers 9 bases. The V gene's germline CDR1 is SQVTM and CDR2 ANQGSEA. The CDR3 contains 13 residues. The V and J ends lost 4 bases and 2 bases, in that order; junction bases with no gene match: 1. The CDR3 protein is CSVGLADTDTQYF. The CDR3 DNA sequence: TGCAGCGTTGGACTAGCGGACACAGATACGCAGTATTTT.

The rearrangement links TRBV7-3 to TRBJ1-2; weak D call: TRBD1 (5 bases). V was cut by 0 bases and J by 13 bases, with 15 bases left in between. This CDR3 spans 13 amino acids. CDR1 and CDR2 (germline): SGHTA, FQGTGA. CDR3 loop: CASSLTGQGSATF. CDR3 DNA: TGTGCCAGCAGCTTAACCGGGCAGGGCTCCGCCACCTTC.

This clonotype showed up many times. The CDR3 here is CASSELGTGWDNQPQHF. Here the CDR3 DNA reads TGTGCCAGCAGTGAATTGGGGACAGGGTGGGACAATCAGCCCCAGCATTTT. The chain employs TRBV6-1 and TRBJ1-5, with TRBD1 matching over 9 bases. This CDR3 is 17 amino acids long. The trim removed 2 bases at V and 3 bases at J, leaving 8 bases unmatched. The germline V gene encodes CDR1 MNHNS and CDR2 SASEGT.